Listed below are T cell receptor beta chains from one sample, sequenced in a study of cytomegalovirus exposure and HLA in healthy donors. The protocol was immunoSEQ multiplex PCR, while the TCRdb copy is restricted to in-frame clones and leaves out a portion. The table shows about 160,000 clones, with around 72% occurring only once. Sequencing input: PBMCs. The receptors come from a female donor in good health and CMV-seronegative. Each CDR3 is given with its conserved first and last residue. D genes are given only for firm matches. Not every row has a clone size; where given, it reads once, few, many or a size class.

>TRBD1|.|TRBV6-1|TRBJ1-1
CASTPGTGDEAFF
TGTGCCAGCACTCCGGGGACAGGGGATGAAGCTTTCTTT
>.|few|TRBV5-4|TRBJ2-1
CASSLGGDHNEQFF
TGTGCCAGCAGCTTGGGCGGGGACCACAATGAGCAGTTCTTC
>TRBD1|few|TRBV11-2|TRBJ2-5
CASSPFAGTGQETQYF
TGTGCCAGCAGCCCATTTGCTGGGACAGGGCAAGAGACCCAGTACTTC
>.|.|TRBV5-6|TRBJ2-3
CASNNRARGPDTQYF
TGTGCCAGCAACAACAGGGCGAGGGGCCCAGATACGCAGTATTTT
>.|.|TRBV7-3|TRBJ1-1
CASRLTGMNTEAFF
TGTGCCAGCAGGCTGACAGGTATGAACACTGAAGCTTTCTTT
>TRBD2|few|TRBV4-3|TRBJ2-7
CASSQHLLAGDSYEQYF
TGCGCCAGCAGCCAACACCTACTAGCGGGGGATTCCTACGAGCAGTACTTC
>.|.|TRBV6-5|TRBJ2-7
CASSYDAVRSGEQYF
TGTGCCAGCAGTTACGATGCAGTCCGAAGCGGCGAGCAGTACTTC
>.|.|TRBV7-8|TRBJ1-1
CASSLSRANTEAFF
TGTGCCAGCAGCTTAAGCAGGGCGAACACTGAAGCTTTCTTT
>.|.|TRBV4-3|TRBJ1-4
CASSQVREKLFF
TGCGCCAGCAGCCAAGTACGGGAAAAACTGTTTTTT
>.|.|TRBV6-1|TRBJ1-1
CASSGGQSYEAFF
TGTGCCAGCAGTGGAGGACAGAGCTATGAAGCTTTCTTT
>.|.|TRBV2|TRBJ2-1
CASSVYEQFF
TGTGCCAGCAGTGTCTATGAGCAGTTCTTC
>.|.|TRBV4-2|TRBJ2-2
CASSQDYNTGELFF
TGTGCCAGCAGCCAAGATTATAACACCGGGGAGCTGTTTTTT
>.|.|TRBV7-3|TRBJ2-3
CASSLGRSAGFGVDTQYF
TGTGCCAGCAGCTTGGGGAGGTCGGCGGGGTTCGGTGTAGATACGCAGTATTTT
>.|.|TRBV7-2|TRBJ2-3
CASKKHLDTQYF
TGTGCCAGCAAAAAGCATTTGGATACGCAGTATTTT
>.|.|TRBV7-2|TRBJ1-3
CASSLGLGGGNTIYF
TGTGCCAGCAGCTTAGGGCTCGGGGGTGGAAACACCATATATTTT
>.|.|TRBV29-1|TRBJ1-2
CSVEDSGNGYTF
TGCAGCGTTGAAGATTCCGGGAATGGCTACACCTTC
>.|.|TRBV25-1|TRBJ1-2
CASRDSAPLSYGYTF
TGTGCCAGCCGAGACAGCGCTCCTCTTAGCTATGGCTACACCTTC
>.|.|TRBV9|TRBJ1-6
CASMAGANSPLHF
TGTGCCAGCATGGCAGGGGCCAATTCACCCCTCCACTTT
>TRBD2|.|TRBV10-3|TRBJ2-7
CAISVSGSTYEQYF
TGTGCCATCAGTGTAAGCGGGAGTACCTACGAGCAGTACTTC
>.|.|TRBV10-3|TRBJ2-7
CAARGTYEQYF
TGTGCCGCCAGGGGTACCTACGAGCAGTACTTC
>TRBD1|.|TRBV19|TRBJ1-5
CASTPSWDRSNQPQHF
TGTGCCAGTACACCCAGCTGGGACAGGTCCAATCAGCCCCAGCATTTT
>.|.|TRBV5-1|TRBJ2-7
CASSLVVGGRDEQYF
TGCGCCAGCAGCTTGGTCGTGGGGGGAAGGGACGAGCAGTACTTC
>.|.|TRBV9|TRBJ2-2
CASSVGATGELFF
TGTGCCAGCAGCGTGGGGGCCACCGGGGAGCTGTTTTTT
>.|few|TRBV25-1|TRBJ2-3
CASSVGGSPDTQYF
TGTGCCAGCAGTGTGGGTGGGAGCCCAGATACGCAGTATTTT
>TRBD1|.|TRBV25-1|TRBJ1-6
CASSAYRGGSPLHF
TGTGCCAGCAGTGCTTACAGGGGAGGATCACCCCTCCACTTT
>.|.|TRBV2|TRBJ1-6
CASSEELRNSPLHF
TGTGCCAGCAGTGAAGAGCTCCGTAATTCACCCCTCCACTTT
>TRBD1|.|TRBV30|TRBJ1-5
CAWGQGPQPQHF
TGTGCCTGGGGACAGGGTCCGCAGCCCCAGCATTTT
>.|.|TRBV11-3|TRBJ2-5
CASSPTTRGTQYF
TGTGCCAGCAGTCCGACTACCCGGGGGACCCAGTACTTC
>.|.|TRBV15|TRBJ2-3
CATSSPPVDTQYF
TGTGCCACCAGCAGCCCCCCGGTGGATACGCAGTATTTT
>TRBD2|.|TRBV4-2|TRBJ2-4
CASSRETSGGAKNIQYF
TGTGCCAGCAGCCGAGAAACTAGCGGGGGAGCCAAAAACATTCAGTACTTC
>TRBD2|.|TRBV2|TRBJ2-5
CASSELAGLQETQYF
TGTGCCAGCAGTGAACTAGCGGGTCTACAAGAGACCCAGTACTTC
>TRBD1|.|TRBV6-5|TRBJ2-3
CASSYWGQGPDTQYF
TGTGCCAGCAGTTACTGGGGACAGGGACCAGATACGCAGTATTTT
>.|.|TRBV27|TRBJ1-1
CASSLFADTEAFF
TGTGCCAGCAGTTTGTTCGCGGACACTGAAGCTTTCTTT
>.|few|TRBV7-2|TRBJ1-3
CASSLGGPLSNTIYF
TGTGCCAGCAGCTTAGGAGGCCCCCTGAGCAACACCATATATTTT
>.|.|TRBV18|TRBJ1-6
CASSPQQGTDSPLHF
TGTGCCAGCTCACCACAGCAGGGGACGGATTCACCCCTCCACTTT
>.|.|TRBV27|TRBJ1-1
CASSLAGMGTEAFF
TGTGCCAGCAGTTTGGCAGGGATGGGCACTGAAGCTTTCTTT
>TRBD1|.|TRBV6-6|TRBJ1-1
CASSLGQGWNTEAFF
TGTGCCAGCAGTTTGGGACAGGGATGGAACACTGAAGCTTTCTTT
>.|.|TRBV27|TRBJ1-1
CASSTFETGNPEAFF
TGTGCCAGCAGTACTTTTGAAACCGGTAACCCTGAAGCTTTCTTT
>TRBD2|.|TRBV5-1|TRBJ2-7
CASSLGLDEQYF
TGCGCCAGCAGCTTAGGACTAGACGAGCAGTACTTC
>.|.|TRBV7-9|TRBJ2-5
CASSLVGQGQETQYF
TGTGCCAGCAGCTTAGTCGGGCAGGGGCAAGAGACCCAGTACTTC
>TRBD2|few|TRBV9|TRBJ2-7
CASSVGTSGLYEQYF
TGTGCCAGCAGCGTAGGGACTAGCGGACTCTACGAGCAGTACTTC
>TRBD2|.|TRBV11-2|TRBJ2-3
CASSLTSGLAGESGTQYF
TGTGCCAGCAGCTTAACTTCGGGACTAGCGGGAGAGAGCGGTACGCAGTATTTT
>TRBD1|.|TRBV18|TRBJ1-5
CASRGQGDNQPQHF
TGTGCCAGCCGCGGACAGGGCGACAATCAGCCCCAGCATTTT
>.|few|TRBV6-5|TRBJ1-1
CASSETVNTEAFF
TGTGCCAGCAGTGAGACAGTGAACACTGAAGCTTTCTTT
>.|.|TRBV28|TRBJ2-1
CASSSRLGLSYNEQFF
TGTGCCAGCAGTTCTCGACTAGGCCTCTCCTACAATGAGCAGTTCTTC
>.|.|TRBV7-2|TRBJ1-2
CASSQGSRVYGYTF
TGTGCCAGCAGCCAGGGGAGTCGGGTCTATGGCTACACCTTC
>TRBD2|.|TRBV9|TRBJ2-2
CASSVVTGGPAGELFF
TGTGCCAGCAGCGTAGTTACGGGAGGGCCTGCCGGGGAGCTGTTTTTT
>.|.|TRBV6-1|TRBJ2-7
CASSRTVGYEQYF
TGTGCCAGCAGCAGGACAGTGGGCTACGAGCAGTACTTC
>TRBD1|.|TRBV5-1|TRBJ2-5
CASSPDRAETQYF
TGCGCCAGCAGCCCAGACAGGGCAGAGACCCAGTACTTC
>TRBD2|.|TRBV6-6|TRBJ2-1
CALGSGSSYNEQFF
TGTGCCTTAGGTAGCGGGAGCTCCTACAATGAGCAGTTCTTC
>.|once|TRBV7-9|TRBJ1-5
CASSSVGPGGKGNQPQHF
TGTGCCAGCAGCTCCGTGGGGCCAGGAGGGAAAGGCAATCAGCCCCAGCATTTT
>TRBD2|.|TRBV6-5|TRBJ2-7
CASNRRRENPYEQYF
TGTGCCAGCAACCGGAGGCGGGAGAACCCCTACGAGCAGTACTTC
>.|.|TRBV12-5|TRBJ2-2
CASGSGTLNTGELFF
TGTGCTAGTGGGTCCGGGACATTGAACACCGGGGAGCTGTTTTTT
>.|.|TRBV7-8|TRBJ2-3
CASSLGQGSDTQYF
TGTGCCAGCAGCTTAGGGCAGGGGTCAGATACGCAGTATTTT